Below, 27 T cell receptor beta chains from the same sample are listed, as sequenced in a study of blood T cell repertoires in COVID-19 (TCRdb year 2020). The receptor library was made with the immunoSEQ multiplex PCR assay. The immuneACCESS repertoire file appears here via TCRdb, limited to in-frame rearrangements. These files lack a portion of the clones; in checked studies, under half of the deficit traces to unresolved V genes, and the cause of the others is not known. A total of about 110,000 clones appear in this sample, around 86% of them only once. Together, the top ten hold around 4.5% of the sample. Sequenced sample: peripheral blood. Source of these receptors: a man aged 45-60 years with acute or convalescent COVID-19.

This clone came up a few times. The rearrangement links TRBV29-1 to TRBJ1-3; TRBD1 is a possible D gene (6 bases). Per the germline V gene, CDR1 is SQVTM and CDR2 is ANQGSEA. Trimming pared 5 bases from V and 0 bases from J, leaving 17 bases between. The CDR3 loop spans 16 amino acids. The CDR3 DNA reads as TGCAGCGTTCAAGGGGGAGGGTCATCCTCTGGAAACACCATATATTTT. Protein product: CSVQGGGSSSGNTIYF. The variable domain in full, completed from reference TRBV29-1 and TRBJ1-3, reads SAVISQKPSRDICQRGTSLTIQCQVDSQVTMMFWYRQQPGQSLTLIATANQGSEATYESGFVIDKFPISRPNLTFSTLTVSNMSPEDSSIYLCSVQGGGSSSGNTIYFGEGSWLTVV.

The CDR3, as DNA: TGTGCCAGCAGTGAGGTGGGCGGGAGGCCGGGGGCCACTGAAGCTTTCTTT. Amino acids: CASSEVGGRPGATEAFF. The V call is TRBV25-1, the J call TRBJ1-1, with D possibly TRBD1 on 6 matching bases. The germline V and J ends were trimmed by 3 bases and 4 bases, with 21 bases remaining between them. From germline, CDR1 is MGHDK and CDR2 SYGVNS. This CDR3 spans 17 amino acids.

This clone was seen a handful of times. The CDR3 is CATGGGYNEQFF. Here the CDR3 DNA reads TGTGCCACTGGGGGCGGTTACAATGAGCAGTTCTTC. The V call is TRBV6-5, the J call TRBJ2-1; D possibly corresponds to TRBD1 (6 bases). CDR1 and CDR2 (germline): MNHEY, SVGAGI. Trimming removed 10 bases at V and 4 bases at J, with 11 bases between. The CDR3 extends over 12 amino acids.

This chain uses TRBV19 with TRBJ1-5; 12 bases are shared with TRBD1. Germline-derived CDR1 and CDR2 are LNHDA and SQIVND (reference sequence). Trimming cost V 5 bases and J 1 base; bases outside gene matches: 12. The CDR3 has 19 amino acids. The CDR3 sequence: CASSGAGTGGFWSNQPQHF. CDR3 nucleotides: TGTGCCAGTAGTGGCGCTGGGACAGGGGGCTTTTGGAGCAATCAGCCCCAGCATTTT.

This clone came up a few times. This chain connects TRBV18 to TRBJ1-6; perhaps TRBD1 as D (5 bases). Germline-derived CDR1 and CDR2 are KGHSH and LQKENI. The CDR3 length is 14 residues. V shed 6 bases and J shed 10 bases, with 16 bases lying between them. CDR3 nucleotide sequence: TGTGCCAGCTCCGCGGAAGATAAGGGGTCACCCCTCCACTTT. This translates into CASSAEDKGSPLHF.

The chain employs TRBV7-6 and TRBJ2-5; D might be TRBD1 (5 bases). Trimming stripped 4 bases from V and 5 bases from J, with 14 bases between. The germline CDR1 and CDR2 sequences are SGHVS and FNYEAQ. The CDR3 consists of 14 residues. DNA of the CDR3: TGTGCCAGCAGCTACAAGGGGCTGGCGGAGACCCAGTACTTC. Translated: CASSYKGLAETQYF.

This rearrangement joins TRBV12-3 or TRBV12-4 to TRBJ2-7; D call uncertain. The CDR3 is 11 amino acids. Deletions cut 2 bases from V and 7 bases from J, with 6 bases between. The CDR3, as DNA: TGTGCCAGCAGTTTACGGTGGGAGCAGTACTTC. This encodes CASSLRWEQYF.

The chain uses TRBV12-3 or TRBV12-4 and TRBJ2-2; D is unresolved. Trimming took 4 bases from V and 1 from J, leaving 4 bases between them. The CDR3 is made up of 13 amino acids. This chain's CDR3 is CASSSQNTGELFF. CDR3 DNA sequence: TGTGCCAGCAGTTCCCAGAACACCGGGGAGCTGTTTTTT.

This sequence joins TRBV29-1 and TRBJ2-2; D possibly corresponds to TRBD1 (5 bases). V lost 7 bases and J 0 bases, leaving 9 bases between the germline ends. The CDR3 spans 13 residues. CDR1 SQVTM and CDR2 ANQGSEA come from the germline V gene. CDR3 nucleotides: TGCAGCGCCCGGACACCGAACACCGGGGAGCTGTTTTTT. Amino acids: CSARTPNTGELFF.

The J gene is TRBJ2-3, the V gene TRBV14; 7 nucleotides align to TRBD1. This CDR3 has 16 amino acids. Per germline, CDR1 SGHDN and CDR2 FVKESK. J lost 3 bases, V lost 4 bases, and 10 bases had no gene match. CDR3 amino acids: CASSPHTTGFTDTQYF. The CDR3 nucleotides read TGTGCCAGCAGCCCACATACGACAGGGTTTACAGATACGCAGTATTTT.

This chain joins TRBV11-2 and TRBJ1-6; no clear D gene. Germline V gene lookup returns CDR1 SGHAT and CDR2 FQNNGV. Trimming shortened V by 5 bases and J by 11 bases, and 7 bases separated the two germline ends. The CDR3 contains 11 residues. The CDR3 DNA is TGTGCCAGCAGCACGGGTGCACCCCTCCACTTT. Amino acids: CASSTGAPLHF.

CDR3 bases: TGTGCCAGCAGCGGTAGCGGGTGGGTCACAGATACGCAGTATTTT. Its protein is CASSGSGWVTDTQYF. The chain couples TRBV7-8 to TRBJ2-3, with 7 bases aligning to TRBD2. CDR3 size: 15 residues. Germline V gene data show CDR1 as SGHVS and CDR2 as FQNEAQ. Trimming removed 5 bases from V and 2 bases from J; junction bases left unmatched: 7.

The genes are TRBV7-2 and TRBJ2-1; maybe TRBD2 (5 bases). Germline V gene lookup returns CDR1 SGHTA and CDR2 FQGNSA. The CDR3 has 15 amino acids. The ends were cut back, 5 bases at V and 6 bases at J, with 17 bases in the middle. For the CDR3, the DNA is TGTGCCAGCAGCCCGCCCCCCCGGGGTAGCAATGAGCAGTTCTTC. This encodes CASSPPPRGSNEQFF.

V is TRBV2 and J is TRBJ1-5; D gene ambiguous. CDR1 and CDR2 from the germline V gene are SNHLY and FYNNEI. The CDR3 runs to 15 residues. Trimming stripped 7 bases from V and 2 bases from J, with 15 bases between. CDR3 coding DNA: TGTGCCAGCAACTTTGTCGGGAGGGGCAATCAGCCCCAGCATTTT. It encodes CASNFVGRGNQPQHF.

CDR3: CASKRTANTEAFF. CDR3 sequence (DNA): TGTGCCAGCAAACGGACAGCGAACACTGAAGCTTTCTTT. This chain uses TRBV6-5 with TRBJ1-1, with a possible D match to TRBD1 (6 bases). Trimming took off 7 bases at V and 1 base at J, with 10 bases between the two ends. This CDR3 spans 13 amino acids. The V gene's germline CDR1 is MNHEY and CDR2 SVGAGI.

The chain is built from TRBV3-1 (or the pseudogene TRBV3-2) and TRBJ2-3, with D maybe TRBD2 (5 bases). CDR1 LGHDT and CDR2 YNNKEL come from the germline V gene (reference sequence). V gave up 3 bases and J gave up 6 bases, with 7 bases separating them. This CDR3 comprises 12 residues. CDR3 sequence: CASSQRVDTQYF. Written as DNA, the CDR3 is TGTGCCAGCAGCCAGAGGGTCGATACGCAGTATTTT.

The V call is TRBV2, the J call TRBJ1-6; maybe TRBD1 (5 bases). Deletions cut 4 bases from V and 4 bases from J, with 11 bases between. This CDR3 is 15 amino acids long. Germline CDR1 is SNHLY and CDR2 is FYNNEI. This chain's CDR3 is CASSGSRQYNSPLHF. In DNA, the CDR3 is TGTGCCAGCAGTGGGTCTCGACAGTATAATTCACCCCTCCACTTT. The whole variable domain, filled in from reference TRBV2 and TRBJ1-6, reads EPEVTQTPSHQVTQMGQEVILRCVPISNHLYFYWYRQILGQKVEFLVSFYNNEISEKSEIFDDQFSVERPDGSNFTLKIRSTKLEDSAMYFCASSGSRQYNSPLHFGNGTRLTVT.

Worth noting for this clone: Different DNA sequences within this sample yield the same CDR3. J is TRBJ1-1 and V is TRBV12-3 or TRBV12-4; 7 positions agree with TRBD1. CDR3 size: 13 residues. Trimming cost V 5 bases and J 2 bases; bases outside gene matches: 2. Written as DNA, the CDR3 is TGTGCCAGCAGTAGACAGGGAAACACTGAAGCTTTCTTT. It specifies CASSRQGNTEAFF.

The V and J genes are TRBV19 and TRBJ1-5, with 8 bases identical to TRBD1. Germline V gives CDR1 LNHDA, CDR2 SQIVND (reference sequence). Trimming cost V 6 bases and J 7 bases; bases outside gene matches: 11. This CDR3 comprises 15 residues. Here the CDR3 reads CASSRQGRLGQPQHF. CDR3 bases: TGTGCCAGTAGCCGACAGGGGCGTTTAGGGCAGCCCCAGCATTTT.

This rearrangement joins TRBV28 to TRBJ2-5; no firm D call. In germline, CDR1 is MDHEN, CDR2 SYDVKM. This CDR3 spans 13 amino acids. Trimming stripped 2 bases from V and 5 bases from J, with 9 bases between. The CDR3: CASSLKLEETQYF. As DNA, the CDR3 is TGTGCCAGCAGTTTAAAATTGGAGGAGACCCAGTACTTC.

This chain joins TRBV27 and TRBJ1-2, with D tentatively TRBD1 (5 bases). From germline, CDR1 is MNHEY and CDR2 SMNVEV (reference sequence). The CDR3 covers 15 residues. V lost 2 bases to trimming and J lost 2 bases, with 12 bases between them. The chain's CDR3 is CASSLKEGPNYGYTF. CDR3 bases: TGTGCCAGCAGTTTAAAGGAGGGACCAAACTATGGCTACACCTTC.

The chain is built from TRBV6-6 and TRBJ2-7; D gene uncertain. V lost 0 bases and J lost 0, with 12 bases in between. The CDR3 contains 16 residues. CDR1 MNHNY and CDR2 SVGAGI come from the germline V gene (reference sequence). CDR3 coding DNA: TGTGCCAGCAGTTACTCGATACCCCTAAGCTCCTACGAGCAGTACTTC. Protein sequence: CASSYSIPLSSYEQYF.

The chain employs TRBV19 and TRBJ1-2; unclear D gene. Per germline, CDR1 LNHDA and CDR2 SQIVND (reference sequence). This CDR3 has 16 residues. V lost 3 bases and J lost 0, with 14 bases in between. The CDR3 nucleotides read TGTGCCAGTAGTATTCTTCGCGTCGGGACTAACTATGGCTACACCTTC. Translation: CASSILRVGTNYGYTF.

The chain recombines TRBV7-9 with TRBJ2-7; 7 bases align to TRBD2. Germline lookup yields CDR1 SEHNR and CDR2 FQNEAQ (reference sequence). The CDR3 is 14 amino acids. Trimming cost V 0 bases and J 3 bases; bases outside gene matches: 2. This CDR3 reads CASSLAASGYEQYF. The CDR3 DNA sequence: TGTGCCAGCAGCTTAGCGGCTAGCGGCTACGAGCAGTACTTC.

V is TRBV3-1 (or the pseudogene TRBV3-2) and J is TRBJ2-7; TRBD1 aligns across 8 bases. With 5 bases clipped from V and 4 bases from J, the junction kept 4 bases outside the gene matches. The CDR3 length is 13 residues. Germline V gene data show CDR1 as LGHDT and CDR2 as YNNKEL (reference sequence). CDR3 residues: CASSYRGAYEQYF. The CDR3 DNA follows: TGTGCCAGCAGCTACAGGGGGGCGTACGAGCAGTACTTC.

The CDR3 loop is CASSHWDRANKQYF. The CDR3 DNA is TGTGCCAGCAGCCACTGGGACAGGGCAAACAAGCAGTACTTC. The chain has TRBV11-3 and TRBJ2-7, with TRBD1 identical over 9 bases. Germline CDR1 SGHNT, CDR2 YENEEA. There are 14 residues in the CDR3. V was clipped by 5 bases and J by 8 bases; unmatched bases: 10.

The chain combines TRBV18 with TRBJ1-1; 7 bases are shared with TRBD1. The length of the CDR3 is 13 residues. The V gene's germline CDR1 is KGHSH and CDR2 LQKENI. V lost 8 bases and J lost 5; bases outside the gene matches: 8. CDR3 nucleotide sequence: TGTGCCAGCCAGACACAGGGGAGGACTGAAGCTTTCTTT. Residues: CASQTQGRTEAFF.